This T cell receptor beta chain stems from a study of CD8 T cells in Susac syndrome. Study as a whole: When their blood was taken, patients with Susac syndrome were therapy-naive, taking corticosteroids, or taking intravenous immunoglobulin alone.

Study-level points and caveats: The authors acknowledged that their TCR sequencing and HLA analysis involved a relatively small number of individuals.

The CDR3 length is 15 residues. The V gene's germline CDR1 is MGHRA and CDR2 YSYEKL. V lost 4 bases, J lost 6 bases, and 11 bases stayed unmatched. RNA was extracted with the RNeasy kit, and a quantity of about 0.45 to 1 ug was reverse transcribed using random hexamers. Amplification of TCR beta CDR3 by immunoSEQ multiplex PCR spanned 54 Vbeta and 13 Jbeta. TCRdb reprocessed the immunoSEQ multiplex PCR reads via MiXCR and lists one record per CDR3 protein. Among some 50,000 distinct CDR3 sequences listed, just under 95% were seen once. For this clonotype: Antigen specificity is unknown.

Sequenced input: CD8+ T cells from PBMCs. The genes are TRBV4-1 and TRBJ1-2; 7 nucleotides align to TRBD1. The receptor was isolated from a human donor with Susac syndrome. CDR3 protein: CASSPRQGRNDGYTF. In DNA form, the CDR3 reads TGCGCCAGCAGCCCACGACAGGGTAGGAACGATGGCTACACCTTC.